The clone carrying this TCR beta chain was seen repeatedly, ten times or more. The target antigen is unknown. This specimen comes from a study of CD8 T cells in ankylosing spondylitis. Libraries of TCR beta came from quantitative 5'-RACE with molecular barcodes. One entry per CDR3 protein, called by TCRdb with MiXCR from the 5' RACE reads. The sample comprises 150,000 to 200,000 distinct CDR3 sequences, roughly 13% of which are singletons, and about 10% rests with the top ten. Findings and caveats of the study: Matched ankylosing spondylitis synovial fluid reportedly contained a significantly enriched population of disease-linked clones.

V was cut by 0 bases and J by 4 bases, with 13 bases left in between. Germline CDR1 SGHRS, CDR2 YFSETQ. There are 15 residues in the CDR3. This TCR came from a female donor with ankylosing spondylitis or in good health (not recorded which). V is TRBV5-1 and J is TRBJ1-1; perhaps TRBD1 as D (5 bases). Sequencing used blood, either unsorted or a sorted T cell fraction (not recorded which). The CDR3 loop reads CASSLVPPGTTEAFF. DNA for the CDR3: TGCGCCAGCAGCTTGGTCCCCCCAGGGACCACTGAAGCTTTCTTT.